The present TCR beta chain was sequenced within a study of blood T cell repertoires in COVID-19. Per the germline V gene, CDR1 is LNHDA and CDR2 is SQIVND (reference sequence). Germline trimming cut 5 bases from V and 8 bases from J; bases unmatched to any gene: 26. The CDR3 runs to 20 residues. Clones were sequenced by immunoSEQ multiplex PCR, and TCRdb holds only the in-frame ones, with some missing. Found here are roughly 110,000 clones, roughly 83% of them singletons; the top ten hold 0.7% to 1%. Specimen: peripheral blood. The chain joins TRBV19 to TRBJ1-1; the match to TRBD1 covers 10 bases. The source of this sequence is a woman aged 70-85 years with acute or convalescent COVID-19. CDR3 residues: CASSSRQGAHYLPGPGEAFF. The DNA of the CDR3 is TGTGCCAGTAGTTCGCGACAGGGGGCGCACTACCTACCGGGCCCCGGGGAAGCTTTCTTT.